This T cell receptor beta chain was recovered during a study of CD8+CD57+ T cells in acquired aplastic anemia. About the study: Recorded DNA amounts for sorted CD4+ and CD8+ cells had an average of approximately 3.2 ug. Whole-study findings and limits: Patients and controls were found to share some 30 CD8+ CDR3 sequences. No significant patient-versus-control difference appeared in CD8+ Simpson's diversity.

Patients chosen for sequencing had shown CD8+CD57+ cell expansion by flow cytometry. With no exception, the patients had severe acquired aplastic anemia. About this clonotype: Its specificity is not known.

Profiles of TCR beta VDJ and CDR3 were generated from a genomic DNA template. TCRdb analysed the reads with MiXCR anew, one entry per CDR3 protein. The table lists about 220,000 distinct CDR3 sequences, 45% to 50% of them singletons, with roughly 8% in the top ten. Trimming took off 5 bases at V and 7 bases at J, with 15 bases between the two ends. The CDR3 is 14 amino acids. From germline, CDR1 is SGHTA and CDR2 FQGTGA. The TCR was taken from a human donor with aplastic anemia. The V gene is TRBV7-3, the J gene TRBJ2-1, with a weak D call TRBD2 (7 bases). Sequencing used sorted CD4+, CD8+, or CD8+CD57+ T cells (not recorded which) from PBMCs. DNA of the CDR3: TGTGCCAGCAGCAAGGGGGGGAGTGGGAATGAGCAGTTCTTC. The encoded protein is CASSKGGSGNEQFF.